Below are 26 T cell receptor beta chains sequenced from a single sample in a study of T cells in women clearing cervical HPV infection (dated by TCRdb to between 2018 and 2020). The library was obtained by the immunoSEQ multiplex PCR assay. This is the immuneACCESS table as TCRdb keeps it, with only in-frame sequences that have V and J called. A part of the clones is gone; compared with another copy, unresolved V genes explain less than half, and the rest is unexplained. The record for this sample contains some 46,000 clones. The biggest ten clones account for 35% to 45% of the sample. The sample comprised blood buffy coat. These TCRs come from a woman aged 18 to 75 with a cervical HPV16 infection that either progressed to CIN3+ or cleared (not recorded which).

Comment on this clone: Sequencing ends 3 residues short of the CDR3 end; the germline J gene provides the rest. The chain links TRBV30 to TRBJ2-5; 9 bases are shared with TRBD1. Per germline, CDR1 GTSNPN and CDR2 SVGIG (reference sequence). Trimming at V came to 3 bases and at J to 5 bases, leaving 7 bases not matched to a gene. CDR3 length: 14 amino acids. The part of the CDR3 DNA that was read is TGTGCCTGGAGCCTGACAGGGGGACTGGAGACC. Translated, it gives CAWSLTGGLET. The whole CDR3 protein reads CAWSLTGGLETQYF.

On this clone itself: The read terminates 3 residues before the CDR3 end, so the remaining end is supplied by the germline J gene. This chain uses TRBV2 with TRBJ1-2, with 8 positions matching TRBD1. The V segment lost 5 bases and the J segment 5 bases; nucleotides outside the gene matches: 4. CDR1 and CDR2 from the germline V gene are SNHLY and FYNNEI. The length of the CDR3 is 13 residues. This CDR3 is CASSIDRGYGYTF. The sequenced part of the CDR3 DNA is TGTGCCAGCAGTATCGACAGGGGATATGGC.

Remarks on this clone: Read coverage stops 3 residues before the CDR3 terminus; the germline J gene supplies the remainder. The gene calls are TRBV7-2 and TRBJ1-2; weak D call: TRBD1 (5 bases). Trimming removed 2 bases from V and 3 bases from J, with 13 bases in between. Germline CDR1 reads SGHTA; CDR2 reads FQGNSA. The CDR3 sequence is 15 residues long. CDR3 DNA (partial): TGTGCCAGCAGCTTAATCCACCAGGGCTACTATGGC. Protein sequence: CASSLIHQGYYG. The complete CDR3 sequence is CASSLIHQGYYGYTF.

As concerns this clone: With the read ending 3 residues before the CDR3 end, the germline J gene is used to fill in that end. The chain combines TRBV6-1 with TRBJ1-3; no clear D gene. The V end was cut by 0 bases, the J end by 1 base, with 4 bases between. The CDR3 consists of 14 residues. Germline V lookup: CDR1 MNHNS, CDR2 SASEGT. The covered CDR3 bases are TGTGCCAGCAGTGAAGCAGGTTCTGGAAACACC. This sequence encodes CASSEAGSGNT. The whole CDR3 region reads CASSEAGSGNTIYF.

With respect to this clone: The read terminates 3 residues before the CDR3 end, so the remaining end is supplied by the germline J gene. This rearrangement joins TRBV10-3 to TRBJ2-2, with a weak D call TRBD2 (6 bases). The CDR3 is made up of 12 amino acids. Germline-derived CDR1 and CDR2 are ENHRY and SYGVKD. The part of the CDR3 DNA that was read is TGTGCCATCAGCCCCCTTCGGGGGAAG. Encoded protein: CAISPLRGK. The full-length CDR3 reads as CAISPLRGKLFF.

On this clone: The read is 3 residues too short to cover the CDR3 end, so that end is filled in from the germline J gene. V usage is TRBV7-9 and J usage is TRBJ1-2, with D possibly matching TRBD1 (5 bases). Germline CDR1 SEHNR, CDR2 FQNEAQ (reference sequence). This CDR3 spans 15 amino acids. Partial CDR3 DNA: TGTGCCAGCAGCTTAGTCCTAGCGGGACGCTACGAC. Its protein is CASSLVLAGRYD. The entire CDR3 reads CASSLVLAGRYDYTF. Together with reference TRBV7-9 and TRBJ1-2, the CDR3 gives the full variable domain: DTGVSQNPRHKITKRGQNVTFRCDPISEHNRLYWYRQTLGQGPEFLTYFQNEAQLEKSRLLSDRFSAERPKGSFSTLEIQRTEQGDSAMYLCASSLVLAGRYDYTFGSGTRLTVV.

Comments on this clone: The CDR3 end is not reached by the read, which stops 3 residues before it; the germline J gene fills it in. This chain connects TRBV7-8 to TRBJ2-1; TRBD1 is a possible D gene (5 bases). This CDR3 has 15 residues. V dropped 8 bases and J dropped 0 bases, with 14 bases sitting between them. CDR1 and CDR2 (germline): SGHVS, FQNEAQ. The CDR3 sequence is CASLAGRISYNEQFF. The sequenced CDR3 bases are TGTGCCAGCTTGGCAGGGCGAATCTCCTACAATGAG.

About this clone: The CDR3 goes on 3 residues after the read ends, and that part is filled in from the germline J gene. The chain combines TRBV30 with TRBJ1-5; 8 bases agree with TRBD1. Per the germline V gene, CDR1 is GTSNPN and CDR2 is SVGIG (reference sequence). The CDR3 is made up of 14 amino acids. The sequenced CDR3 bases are TGTGCCTGGAGTAAAACGACCGGGACAGGCCCC. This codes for CAWSKTTGTGP. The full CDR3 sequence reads CAWSKTTGTGPQHF.

CDR3 sequence: CASSPIVGTYEQYF. The CDR3 bases that were read are TGTGCCAGCAGCCCCATTGTTGGCACCTACGAG. The V gene is TRBV7-6, the J gene TRBJ2-7, with D uncertain. The CDR3 extends 3 residues past the end of the read, so its final part is completed from the germline J gene. The V gene lost 5 bases and the J gene lost 2 bases, with 13 bases spanning the gap. The CDR3 consists of 14 residues. Germline loops: CDR1 SGHVS, CDR2 FNYEAQ.

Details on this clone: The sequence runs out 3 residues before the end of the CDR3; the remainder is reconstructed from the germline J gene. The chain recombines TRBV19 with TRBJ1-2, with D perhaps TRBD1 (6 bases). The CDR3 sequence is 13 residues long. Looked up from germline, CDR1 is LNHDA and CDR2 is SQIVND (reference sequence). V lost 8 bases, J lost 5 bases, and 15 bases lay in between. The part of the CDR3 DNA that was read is TGTGCCAGTCACAAGACAGGTCAATATGGC. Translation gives CASHKTGQYG. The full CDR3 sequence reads CASHKTGQYGYTF. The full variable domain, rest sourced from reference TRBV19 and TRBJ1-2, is DGGITQSPKYLFRKEGQNVTLSCEQNLNHDAMYWYRQDPGQGLRLIYYSQIVNDFQKGDIAEGYSVSREKKESFPLTVTSAQKNPTAFYLCASHKTGQYGYTFGSGTRLTVV.

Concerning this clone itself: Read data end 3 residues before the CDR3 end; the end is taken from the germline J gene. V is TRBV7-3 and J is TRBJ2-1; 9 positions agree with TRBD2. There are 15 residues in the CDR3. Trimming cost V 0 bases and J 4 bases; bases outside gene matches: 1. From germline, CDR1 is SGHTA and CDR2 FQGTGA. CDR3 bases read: TGTGCCAGCAGCTTAACGGCGGGAGGGTACAATGAG. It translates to CASSLTAGGYNE. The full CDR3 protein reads CASSLTAGGYNEQFF.

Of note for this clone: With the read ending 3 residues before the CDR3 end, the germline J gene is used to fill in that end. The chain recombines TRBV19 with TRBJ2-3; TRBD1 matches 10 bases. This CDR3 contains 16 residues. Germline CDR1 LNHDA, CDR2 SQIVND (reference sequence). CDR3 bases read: TGTGCCAGTAGTATAGATGCGGGACAGGGGAATCAGCCG. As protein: CASSIDAGQGNQP. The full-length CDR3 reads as CASSIDAGQGNQPQYF.

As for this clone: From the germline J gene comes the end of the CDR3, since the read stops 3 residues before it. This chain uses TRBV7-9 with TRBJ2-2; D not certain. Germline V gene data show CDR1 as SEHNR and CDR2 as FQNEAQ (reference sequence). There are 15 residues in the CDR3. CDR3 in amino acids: CASSVPSTTNEKLFF. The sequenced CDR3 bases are TGTGCCAGCAGCGTCCCTTCCACAACTAATGAAAAG. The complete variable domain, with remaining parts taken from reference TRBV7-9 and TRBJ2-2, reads DTGVSQNPRHKITKRGQNVTFRCDPISEHNRLYWYRQTLGQGPEFLTYFQNEAQLEKSRLLSDRFSAERPKGSFSTLEIQRTEQGDSAMYLCASSVPSTTNEKLFFGEGSRLTVL.

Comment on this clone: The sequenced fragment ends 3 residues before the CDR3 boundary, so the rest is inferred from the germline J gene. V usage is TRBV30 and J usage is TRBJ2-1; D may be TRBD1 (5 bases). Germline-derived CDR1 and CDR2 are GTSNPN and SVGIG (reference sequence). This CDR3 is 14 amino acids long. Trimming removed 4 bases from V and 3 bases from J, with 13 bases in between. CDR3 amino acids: CAWMGLLNYNEQFF. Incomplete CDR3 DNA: TGTGCCTGGATGGGGCTATTAAACTACAATGAG.

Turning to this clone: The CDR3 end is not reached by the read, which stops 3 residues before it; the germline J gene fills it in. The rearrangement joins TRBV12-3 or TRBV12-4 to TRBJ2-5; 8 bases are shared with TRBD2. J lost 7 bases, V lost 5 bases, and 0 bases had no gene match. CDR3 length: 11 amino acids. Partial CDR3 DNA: TGTGCCAGCAGTACTAGCGGGACC. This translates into CASSTSGT. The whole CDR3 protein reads CASSTSGTQYF.

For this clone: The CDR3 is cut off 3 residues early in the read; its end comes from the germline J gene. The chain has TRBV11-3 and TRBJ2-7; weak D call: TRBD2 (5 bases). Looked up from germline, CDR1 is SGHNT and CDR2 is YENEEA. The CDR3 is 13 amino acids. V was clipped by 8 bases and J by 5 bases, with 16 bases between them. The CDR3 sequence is CASSTERAHEQYF. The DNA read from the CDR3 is TGTGCCAGCTCGACCGAGAGGGCCCACGAG.

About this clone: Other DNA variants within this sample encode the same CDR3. The CDR3 loop is CASSIVGGSGNTIYF. CDR3 DNA, as far as it was read: TGTGCCAGTAGTATTGTAGGGGGATCTGGAAACACC. The gene calls are TRBV19 and TRBJ1-3; possible D gene TRBD1, 6 bases. The read halts 3 residues ahead of the CDR3 end, with the missing end drawn from the germline J gene. V lost 3 bases and J lost 1, with 10 bases in between. The CDR3 consists of 15 residues. Germline loops: CDR1 LNHDA, CDR2 SQIVND (reference sequence). Based on the CDR3 plus reference TRBV19 and TRBJ1-3, the full variable domain is DGGITQSPKYLFRKEGQNVTLSCEQNLNHDAMYWYRQDPGQGLRLIYYSQIVNDFQKGDIAEGYSVSREKKESFPLTVTSAQKNPTAFYLCASSIVGGSGNTIYFGEGSWLTVV.

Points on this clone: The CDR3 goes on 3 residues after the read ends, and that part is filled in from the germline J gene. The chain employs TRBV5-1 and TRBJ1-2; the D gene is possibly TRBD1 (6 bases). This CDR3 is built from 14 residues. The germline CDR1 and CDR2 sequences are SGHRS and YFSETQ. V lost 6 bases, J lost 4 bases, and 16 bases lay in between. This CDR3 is CASTLDSPFYGYTF. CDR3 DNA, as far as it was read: TGCGCCAGCACGCTGGACAGTCCCTTCTATGGC.

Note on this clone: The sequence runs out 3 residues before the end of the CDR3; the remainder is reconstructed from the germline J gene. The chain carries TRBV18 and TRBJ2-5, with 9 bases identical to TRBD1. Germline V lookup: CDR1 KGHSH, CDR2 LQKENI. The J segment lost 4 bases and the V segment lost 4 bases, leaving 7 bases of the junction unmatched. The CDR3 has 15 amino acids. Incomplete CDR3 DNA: TGTGCCAGCTCACTTCAACAGGGGGCAGGAGAGACC. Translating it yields CASSLQQGAGET. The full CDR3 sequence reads CASSLQQGAGETQYF.

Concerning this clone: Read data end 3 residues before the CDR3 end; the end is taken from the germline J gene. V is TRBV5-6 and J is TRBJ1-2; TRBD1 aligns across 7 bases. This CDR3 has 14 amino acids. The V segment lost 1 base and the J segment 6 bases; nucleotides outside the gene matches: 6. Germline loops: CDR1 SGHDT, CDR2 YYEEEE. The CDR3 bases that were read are TGTGCCAGCAGCTTGTTTTCAGGGGGTGATGGC. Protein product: CASSLFSGGDG. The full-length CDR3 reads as CASSLFSGGDGYTF.

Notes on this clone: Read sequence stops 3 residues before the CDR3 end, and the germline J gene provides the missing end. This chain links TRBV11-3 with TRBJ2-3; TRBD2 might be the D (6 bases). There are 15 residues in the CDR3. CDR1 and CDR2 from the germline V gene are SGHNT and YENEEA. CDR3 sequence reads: CASSQRAGRQETQYF. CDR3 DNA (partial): TGTGCCAGCAGCCAGCGGGCGGGACGCCAAGAGACG.

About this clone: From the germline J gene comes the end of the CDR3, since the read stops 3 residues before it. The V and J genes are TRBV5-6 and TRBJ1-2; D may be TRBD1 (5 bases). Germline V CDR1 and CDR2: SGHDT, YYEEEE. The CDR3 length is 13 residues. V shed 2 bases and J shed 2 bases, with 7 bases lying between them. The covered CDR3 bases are TGTGCCAGCAGCTTTTCAGGGAACTATGGC. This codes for CASSFSGNYG. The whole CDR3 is CASSFSGNYGYTF. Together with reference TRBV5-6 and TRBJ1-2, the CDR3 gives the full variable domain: DAGVTQSPTHLIKTRGQQVTLRCSPKSGHDTVSWYQQALGQGPQFIFQYYEEEERQRGNFPDRFSGHQFPNYSSELNVNALLLGDSALYLCASSFSGNYGYTFGSGTRLTVV.

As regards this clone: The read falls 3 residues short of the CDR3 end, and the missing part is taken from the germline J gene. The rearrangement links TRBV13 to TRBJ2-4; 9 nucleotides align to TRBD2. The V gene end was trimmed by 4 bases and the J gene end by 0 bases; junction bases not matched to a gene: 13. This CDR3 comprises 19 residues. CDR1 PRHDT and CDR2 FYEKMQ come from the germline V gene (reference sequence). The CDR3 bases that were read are TGTGCCAGCAGCTCCGGCGGGCTAGCGGGGTACTTAGCCAAAAACATT. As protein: CASSSGGLAGYLAKNI. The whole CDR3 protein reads CASSSGGLAGYLAKNIQYF. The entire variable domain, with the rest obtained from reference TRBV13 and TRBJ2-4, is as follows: AAGVIQSPRHLIKEKRETATLKCYPIPRHDTVYWYQQGPGQDPQFLISFYEKMQSDKGSIPDRFSAQQFSDYHSELNMSSLELGDSALYFCASSSGGLAGYLAKNIQYFGAGTRLSVL.

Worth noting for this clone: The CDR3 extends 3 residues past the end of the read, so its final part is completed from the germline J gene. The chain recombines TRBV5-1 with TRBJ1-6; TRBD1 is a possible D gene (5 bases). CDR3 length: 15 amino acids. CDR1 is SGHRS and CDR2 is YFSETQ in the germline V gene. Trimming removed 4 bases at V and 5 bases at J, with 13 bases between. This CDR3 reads CASSPRLGDNSPLHF. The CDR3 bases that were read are TGCGCCAGCAGCCCAAGACTAGGGGATAATTCACCC. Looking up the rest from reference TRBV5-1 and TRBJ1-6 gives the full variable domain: KAGVTQTPRYLIKTRGQQVTLSCSPISGHRSVSWYQQTPGQGLQFLFEYFSETQRNKGNFPGRFSGRQFSNSRSEMNVSTLELGDSALYLCASSPRLGDNSPLHFGNGTRLTVT.

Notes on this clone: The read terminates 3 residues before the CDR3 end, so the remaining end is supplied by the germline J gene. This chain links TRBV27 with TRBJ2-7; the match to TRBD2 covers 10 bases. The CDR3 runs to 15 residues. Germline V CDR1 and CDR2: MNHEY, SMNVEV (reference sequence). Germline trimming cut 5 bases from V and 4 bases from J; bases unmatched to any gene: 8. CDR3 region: CASSPVIAGGYEQYF. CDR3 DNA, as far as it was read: TGTGCCAGCAGTCCTGTCATAGCGGGAGGTTACGAG.

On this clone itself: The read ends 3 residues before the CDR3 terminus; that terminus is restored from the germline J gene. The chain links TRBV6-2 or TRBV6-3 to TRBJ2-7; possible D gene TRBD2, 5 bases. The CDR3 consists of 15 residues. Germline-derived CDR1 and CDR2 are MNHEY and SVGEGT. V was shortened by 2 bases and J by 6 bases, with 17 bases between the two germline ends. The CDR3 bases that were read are TGTGCCAGCAGTTACCCCCAAAGTCCCGCGGGCGAG. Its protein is CASSYPQSPAGE. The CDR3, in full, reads CASSYPQSPAGEQYF.